The 18 T cell receptor beta chains below all came from one sample that was sequenced in a study of post-analysis software for immune sequencing data. The antigens these receptors bind are not known. Overall study findings and caveats: Comparison of patients with controls showed a handful of TRBV segments more frequent in patients, TRBV5-6, TRBV5-1 and TRBV20-1 among them.

Prepared TCR beta cDNA libraries contained unique molecular identifiers. TCRdb independently ran MiXCR on the PCR reads; one entry per CDR3 protein. The profile covers more than 500,000 distinct CDR3 sequences, with around a third appearing a single time and about 5.6% taken by the ten largest. The sequenced material came from blood. Receptors were obtained from a girl aged 2-17 years with multiple sclerosis.

This clonotype was found a few times. The chain links TRBV6-1 to TRBJ2-7; 8 positions agree with TRBD1. J was trimmed by 1 base and V by 5 bases; bases with no gene match: 4. Germline loops: CDR1 MNHNS, CDR2 SASEGT. This CDR3 comprises 14 residues. CDR3 nucleotides: TGTGCCAGCAGTCGGACAGGGATATCCTACGAGCAGTACTTC. Translated: CASSRTGISYEQYF.

The chain carries TRBV20-1 and TRBJ1-2; no clear D gene. From germline, CDR1 is DFQATT and CDR2 SNEGSKA (reference sequence). The CDR3 runs 12 residues. The V end was cut by 6 bases, the J end by 2 bases, with 10 bases between. CDR3 nucleotides: TGCAGTGCCCCGGGTTTAAACTATGGCTACACCTTC. It encodes CSAPGLNYGYTF.

This chain connects TRBV5-1 to TRBJ2-7, with TRBD1 matching 9 bases. The CDR3 sequence is 15 residues long. The germline V gene has CDR1 SGHRS and CDR2 YFSETQ. Trimming cost V 4 bases and J 5 bases; bases outside gene matches: 10. As DNA, the CDR3 is TGCGCCAGCAGCCCGACAGGGGGACTCCCCCACGAGCAGTACTTC. This gives the protein CASSPTGGLPHEQYF.

Notes on this clonotype: This may come from a read error, since a much larger clone is one base off. The chain carries TRBV7-9 and TRBJ2-1; 12 bases agree with TRBD1. In germline, CDR1 is SEHNR, CDR2 FQNEAQ (reference sequence). The J segment lost 7 bases and the V segment lost 5 bases, leaving 12 bases of the junction unmatched. The CDR3 totals 17 residues. The CDR3 here is CASSPSPGTGGGNEQFF. CDR3 sequence (DNA): TGTGCCAGCAGCCCTTCCCCCGGGACAGGGGGCGGGAATGAGCAGTTCTTC.

The chain joins TRBV6-1 to TRBJ1-2; TRBD1 is a possible D gene (5 bases). CDR1 and CDR2 from the germline V gene are MNHNS and SASEGT. This CDR3 spans 13 amino acids. The V end lost 1 base, the J end lost 8 bases, and 11 bases lay between the germline ends. The CDR3 nucleotides read TGTGCCAGCAGTGAAGGCCAGGGTGACGGCTACACCTTC. Protein: CASSEGQGDGYTF.

This clonotype came up a few times. This sequence joins TRBV6-5 and TRBJ2-3, with TRBD2 matching over 10 bases. Trimming cost V 2 bases and J 5 bases; bases outside gene matches: 4. Germline values: CDR1 MNHEY, CDR2 SVGAGI. CDR3 length equals 15 residues. This CDR3 is CASSYSGRGLDTQYF. Written as DNA, the CDR3 is TGTGCCAGCAGTTACAGCGGGAGGGGATTAGATACGCAGTATTTT.

This clonotype was counted only a few times. The V call is TRBV12-3 or TRBV12-4, the J call TRBJ2-5, with 7 nucleotides matching TRBD2. The length of the CDR3 is 14 residues. Unmatched junction bases numbered 2, after V lost 3 bases and J lost 1 base. Here the CDR3 reads CASSFASGQETQYF. The CDR3, as DNA: TGTGCCAGCAGTTTCGCTAGCGGCCAAGAGACCCAGTACTTC.

The chain employs TRBV27 and TRBJ2-7; tentative D call: TRBD2 (6 bases). V lost 7 bases and J lost 3, with 13 bases in between. The V gene's germline CDR1 is MNHEY and CDR2 SMNVEV (reference sequence). The CDR3 consists of 13 residues. The CDR3 is CASTRLVRYEQYF. In nucleotides, the CDR3 is TGTGCCAGCACCCGACTAGTACGCTACGAGCAGTACTTC.

This chain links TRBV20-1 with TRBJ2-7; weak D call: TRBD2 (6 bases). V lost 1 base and J 3 bases, leaving 13 bases between the germline ends. This CDR3 has 14 amino acids. CDR1 and CDR2 (germline): DFQATT, SNEGSKA (reference sequence). The CDR3 DNA reads as TGCAGTGCTAGAGTTCGGGGGAACCTCTACGAGCAGTACTTC. Translated, it gives CSARVRGNLYEQYF.

The chain links TRBV20-1 to TRBJ2-6; D tentatively fits TRBD1 or TRBD2 (6 bases each). This CDR3 comprises 18 residues. The V end lost 8 bases, the J end lost 0 bases, and 23 bases lay between the germline ends. The germline CDR1 and CDR2 sequences are DFQATT and SNEGSKA (reference sequence). As DNA, the CDR3 is TGCAGTACACCGAGGGAGGCAGGGGTTCTCTCTGGGGCCAACGTCCTGACTTTC. It codes for CSTPREAGVLSGANVLTF.

This chain links TRBV18 with TRBJ2-7; D unresolved. CDR1 and CDR2 (germline): KGHSH, LQKENI. Trimming pared 4 bases from V and 2 bases from J, leaving 9 bases between. The CDR3 sequence is 13 residues long. The CDR3 DNA is TGTGCCAGCTCACAGGAATTGACCTACGAGCAGTACTTC. This sequence encodes CASSQELTYEQYF.

The chain combines TRBV20-1 with TRBJ1-1; tentative D call: TRBD1 (5 bases). CDR3 length: 14 amino acids. Germline CDR1 DFQATT, CDR2 SNEGSKA (reference sequence). The CDR3 reads CSTTMGGGWTEAFF. In nucleotides, the CDR3 is TGCAGCACAACCATGGGGGGAGGTTGGACTGAAGCTTTCTTT.

This clonotype was seen only once. This rearrangement joins TRBV20-1 to TRBJ1-5; TRBD1 aligns across 10 bases. Looked up from germline, CDR1 is DFQATT and CDR2 is SNEGSKA (reference sequence). Germline trimming cut 6 bases from V and 6 bases from J; bases unmatched to any gene: 8. The CDR3 extends over 14 amino acids. The CDR3 region has the DNA TGCAGTGCGGTCGACAGGGGGCTAAGTCAGCCCCAGCATTTT. This translates into CSAVDRGLSQPQHF.

The chain uses TRBV11-2 and TRBJ1-2; 9 bases match TRBD1. After removal of 5 bases from V and 4 bases from J, the junction contained 11 bases not matched to a gene. The CDR3 spans 16 residues. Germline V gene sequence: CDR1 SGHAT, CDR2 FQNNGV. CDR3 in amino acids: CASSPEGWGQGYGYTF. The CDR3 DNA reads TGTGCCAGCAGCCCGGAGGGGTGGGGACAGGGCTATGGCTACACCTTC.

In this sample, this clonotype turned up a few times. The chain recombines TRBV4-1 with TRBJ2-7; D tentatively reads TRBD1 or TRBD2 (5 bases each). This CDR3 has 15 residues. V shed 4 bases and J shed 0 bases, with 13 bases lying between them. CDR1 and CDR2 (germline): MGHRA, YSYEKL. CDR3 nucleotides: TGCGCCAGCAGCCTCCGGGACGGTCTCTCCTACGAGCAGTACTTC. Protein product: CASSLRDGLSYEQYF.

The chain has TRBV5-6 and TRBJ2-3; D is perhaps TRBD1 (7 bases). The CDR3 has 14 amino acids. CDR1 and CDR2 (germline): SGHDT, YYEEEE. Trimming cost V 4 bases and J 4 bases, with 13 bases left between them. CDR3: CASSRGTVPDTQYF. In DNA form, the CDR3 reads TGTGCCAGCAGCCGCGGGACAGTCCCAGATACGCAGTATTTT.

The rearrangement joins TRBV5-4 to TRBJ2-3; D remains unclear. Germline V gene data show CDR1 as SGHNT and CDR2 as YYREEE (reference sequence). The CDR3 sequence is 15 residues long. The V end lost 4 bases, the J end lost 2 bases, and 14 bases lay between the germline ends. The CDR3 loop reads CASSHAASHTDTQYF. In DNA form, the CDR3 reads TGTGCCAGCAGCCATGCGGCGAGTCACACAGATACGCAGTATTTT.

A few counts support this clonotype. A much more abundant neighbour one base away suggests this may be a read error. The J gene is TRBJ2-5, the V gene TRBV20-1; the D gene is possibly TRBD1 (5 bases). From germline, CDR1 is DFQATT and CDR2 SNEGSKA (reference sequence). The CDR3 length is 15 residues. With 0 bases removed from V and 1 base from J, the gap between germline ends came to 12 bases. CDR3 in amino acids: CSARDGQGSQETQYF. CDR3 sequence (DNA): TGCAGTGCTAGAGATGGCCAGGGAAGCCAAGAGACCCAGTACTTC.